Below, one T cell receptor (beta chain) is given with its context. This record comes from a study of cytomegalovirus exposure and HLA in healthy donors. The primer mix had 60 Vbeta and 13 Jbeta primers. The assay was immunoSEQ multiplex PCR, and TCRdb's table has in-frame clones only and misses some. The table records tens of thousands of clones, almost 85% of them present only once. All donors participated as healthy donors of bone marrow. Sequences were obtained from PBMCs. The source is a man in his forties or fifties in good health and CMV-seronegative.

The DNA for the CDR3 is TGCGCCAGCAGCCAGATAGCGGGGGGTGAGACCCAGTACTTC. It encodes CASSQIAGGETQYF. This rearrangement joins TRBV5-1 to TRBJ2-5; the match to TRBD2 covers 10 bases. Germline V CDR1 and CDR2: SGHRS, YFSETQ. The trim removed 4 bases at V and 5 bases at J, leaving 5 bases unmatched. This CDR3 is built from 14 residues.